Below, one TCR beta chain is given with its context. The antigen remains undetermined. The sample belongs to a study of siplizumab effects on memory and regulatory T cells. General study results and limits: Siplizumab, the agent tested, significantly reduced alloreactive sequences traceable to unstimulated CD4+ memory cells. In siplizumab conditions, mappable alloreactive CD4+ clones averaged about 64% Treg-derived, against around 30% in controls. There appeared to be greater diversity in naive T cells than in memory cells, and naive T cells seemed major contributors to the alloresponse. Naive or memory phenotype was unassignable for roughly 75-95% of proliferating CD4+ or CD8+ clones.

Generated by immunoSEQ multiplex PCR, the TCRdb table keeps only in-frame clones and is missing some. The sample has about 100,000 clones; about 93% are singletons. Germline lookup yields CDR1 SGHDN and CDR2 FVKESK. V dropped 2 bases and J dropped 9 bases, with 23 bases sitting between them. The CDR3 has 16 amino acids. The sequence was obtained from a human donor in good health. Sequences were obtained from non-Treg CD4+ T cells sorted from blood. The gene calls are TRBV14 and TRBJ2-7; D is possibly TRBD2 (5 bases). This CDR3 reads CASSQTRRPAMSGQYF. CDR3 nucleotides: TGTGCCAGCAGCCAAACGAGGAGGCCTGCCATGTCGGGGCAGTACTTC.